This T cell receptor beta chain was sequenced in a study of T cell responses to AZD1222 COVID-19 vaccine. Overall study results and limits: White British ancestry dominated among donors, who included more females, and clonal diversity was possibly underestimated. Unmutated variant regions are reportedly targeted by nearly half of spike-specific TCRs. Repertoire sampling occurred only after the peak T cell response.

On this clone: As yet, its antigen is unknown.

Sequencing was performed with immunoSEQ multiplex PCR; in TCRdb, only in-frame clones are kept and a portion is missing. The sample consists of approximately 200,000 clones, approximately 93% of them appearing once. The germline V gene encodes CDR1 SGHNT and CDR2 YYREEE (reference sequence). The CDR3 is 16 residues long. Trimming at V came to 4 bases and at J to 0 bases, leaving 9 bases not matched to a gene. The genes are TRBV5-4 and TRBJ2-5; 7 positions agree with TRBD1. This TCR came from an adult who received the AZD1222 COVID-19 vaccine. Here the sequenced sample was peripheral blood, taken 28 days after the second AZD1222 dose. The DNA of the CDR3 is TGTGCCAGCAGCAAGACCGGACAGGCTCACCAAGAGACCCAGTACTTC. Protein: CASSKTGQAHQETQYF. The full variable domain, completed using reference TRBV5-4 and TRBJ2-5, is ETGVTQSPTHLIKTRGQQVTLRCSSQSGHNTVSWYQQALGQGPQFIFQYYREEENGRGNFPPRFSGLQFPNYSSELNVNALELDDSALYLCASSKTGQAHQETQYFGPGTRLLVL.